This TCR beta chain comes out of a study of CD8+CD57+ T cells in acquired aplastic anemia. General study results and limits: Patients and controls were found to share fewer than 35 CD8+ CDR3 sequences.

Genomic DNA served as template for TCR beta VDJ and CDR3 profiling. TCRdb recomputed calls from the reads with MiXCR, one row per CDR3 protein. The repertoire holds about 170,000 distinct CDR3 sequences, 50% to 75% seen once, with about 48% in the top ten. Points on this clonotype: The target antigen is unknown.

CDR1 is SEHNR and CDR2 is FQNEAQ in the germline V gene (reference sequence). With 2 bases removed from V and 4 bases from J, the gap between germline ends came to 6 bases. CDR3 size: 13 residues. The sequencing sample was made of sorted CD4+, CD8+, or CD8+CD57+ T cells (not recorded which) from PBMCs. This TCR came from a human donor in good health. The J gene is TRBJ2-1, the V gene TRBV7-9; D remains ambiguous. This CDR3 is CASSLSTYNEQFF. The CDR3 DNA reads as TGTGCCAGCAGCTTAAGCACATACAATGAGCAGTTCTTC.